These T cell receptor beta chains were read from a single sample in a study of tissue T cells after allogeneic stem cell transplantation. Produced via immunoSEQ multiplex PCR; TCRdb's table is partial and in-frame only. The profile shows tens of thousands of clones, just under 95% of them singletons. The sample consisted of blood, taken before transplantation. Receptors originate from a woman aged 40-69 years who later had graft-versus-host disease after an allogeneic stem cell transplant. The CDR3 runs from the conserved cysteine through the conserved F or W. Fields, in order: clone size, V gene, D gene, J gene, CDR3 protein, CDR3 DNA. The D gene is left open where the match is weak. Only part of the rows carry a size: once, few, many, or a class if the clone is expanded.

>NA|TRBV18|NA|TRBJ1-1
CASSPPGTLDLNTEAFF
TGTGCCAGCTCACCACCGGGGACCTTGGATCTGAACACTGAAGCTTTCTTT
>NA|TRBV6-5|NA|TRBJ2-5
CASSPSGTETQYF
TGTGCCAGCAGTCCGTCCGGGACAGAGACCCAGTACTTC
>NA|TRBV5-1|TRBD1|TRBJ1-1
CASSMTGDRGLGTEAFF
TGCGCCAGCAGTATGACCGGGGACAGGGGGCTGGGCACTGAAGCTTTCTTT
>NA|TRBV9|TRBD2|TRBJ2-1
CASSVVREGQGEQFF
TGTGCCAGCAGCGTAGTGCGGGAGGGCCAAGGTGAGCAGTTCTTC
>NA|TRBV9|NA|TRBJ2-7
CASSVDHKGFYEQYF
TGTGCCAGCAGCGTAGACCATAAGGGCTTCTACGAGCAGTACTTC
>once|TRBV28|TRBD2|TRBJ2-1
CASTGGLASSYNEQFF
TGTGCCAGCACCGGGGGACTAGCCAGCTCCTACAATGAGCAGTTCTTC
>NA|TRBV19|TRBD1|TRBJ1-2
CASSTSTRDSYYGYTF
TGTGCCAGTAGTACCTCAACCCGGGACAGCTACTATGGCTACACCTTC
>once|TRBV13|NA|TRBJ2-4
CASSLRGAQNIQYF
TGTGCCAGCAGCCTCCGGGGGGCGCAAAACATTCAGTACTTC
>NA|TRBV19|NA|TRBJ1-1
CASSMVASTEAFF
TGTGCCAGTAGTATGGTGGCCTCCACTGAAGCTTTCTTT
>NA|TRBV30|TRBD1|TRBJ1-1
CAWAPGQIDTEAFF
TGTGCCTGGGCTCCGGGACAGATAGACACTGAAGCTTTCTTT
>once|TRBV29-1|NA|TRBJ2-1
CSVDGANNEQFF
TGCAGCGTCGATGGGGCCAACAATGAGCAGTTCTTC
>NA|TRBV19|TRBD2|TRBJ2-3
CASRERGASGGTDTQYF
TGTGCCAGTAGGGAGAGAGGGGCTAGCGGGGGCACAGATACGCAGTATTTT
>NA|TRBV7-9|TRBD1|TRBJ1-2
CASSRGTGAYGYTF
TGTGCCAGCAGCCGCGGGACAGGGGCGTATGGCTACACCTTC
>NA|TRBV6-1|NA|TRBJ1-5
CASSESTKGDQPQHF
TGTGCCAGCAGTGAATCCACGAAGGGGGATCAGCCCCAGCATTTT
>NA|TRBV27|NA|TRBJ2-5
CASSRQAGTQYF
TGTGCCAGCAGTAGACAGGCGGGGACCCAGTACTTC
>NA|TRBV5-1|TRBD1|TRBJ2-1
CASSPGTGPYNEQFF
TGCGCCAGCAGCCCGGGGACAGGACCCTACAATGAGCAGTTCTTC
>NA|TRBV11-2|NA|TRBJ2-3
CASSFAQSTDTQYF
TGTGCCAGCAGCTTCGCCCAGAGCACAGATACGCAGTATTTT
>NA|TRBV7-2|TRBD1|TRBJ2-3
CASSSATGADTQYF
TGTGCCAGCAGCTCAGCCACAGGGGCAGATACGCAGTATTTT
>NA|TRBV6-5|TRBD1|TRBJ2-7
CASNLPGQTYEQYF
TGTGCCAGCAACCTACCGGGACAGACCTACGAGCAGTACTTC
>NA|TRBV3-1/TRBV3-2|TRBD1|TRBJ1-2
CASQDRGGFGYTF
TGTGCCAGCCAGGACAGGGGAGGATTTGGCTACACCTTC
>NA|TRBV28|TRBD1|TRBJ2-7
CASSSPTGAPEQYF
TGTGCCAGCAGTTCCCCGACAGGGGCCCCCGAGCAGTACTTC
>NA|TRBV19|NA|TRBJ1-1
CASSMIPGANTEAFF
TGTGCCAGTAGTATGATTCCGGGAGCTAACACTGAAGCTTTCTTT
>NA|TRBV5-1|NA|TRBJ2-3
CASSNLVGSDTQYF
TGCGCCAGCAGCAATTTAGTAGGGTCGGATACGCAGTATTTT
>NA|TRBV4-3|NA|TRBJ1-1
CASSQVYGAGVEAFF
TGCGCCAGCAGCCAGGTATACGGGGCCGGTGTTGAAGCTTTCTTT
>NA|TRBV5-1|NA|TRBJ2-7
CASSLRSYEQYF
TGCGCCAGCAGCTTGCGGTCCTACGAGCAGTACTTC
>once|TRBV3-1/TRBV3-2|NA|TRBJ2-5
CASSHEGRGETQYF
TGTGCCAGCAGCCATGAAGGACGGGGGGAGACCCAGTACTTC
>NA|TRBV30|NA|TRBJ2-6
CASQGPSGANVLTF
TGTGCCTCCCAGGGGCCCTCTGGGGCCAACGTCCTGACTTTC
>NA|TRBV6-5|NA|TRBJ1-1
CASSAQNTEAFF
TGTGCCAGCAGCGCGCAGAACACTGAAGCTTTCTTT
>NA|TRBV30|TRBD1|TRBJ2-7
CAWSTSGGDEQYF
TGTGCCTGGAGTACCTCAGGGGGTGACGAGCAGTACTTC
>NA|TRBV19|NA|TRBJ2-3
CASSIAYTQYF
TGTGCCAGTAGTATAGCGTATACGCAGTATTTT
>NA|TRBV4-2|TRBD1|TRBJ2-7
CASRGLTGDYVEQYF
TGTGCCAGCAGAGGGTTGACAGGGGATTACGTGGAGCAGTACTTC
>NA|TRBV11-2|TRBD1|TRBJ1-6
CASSPGQGYSPLHF
TGTGCCAGCAGCCCGGGACAGGGGTATTCACCCCTCCACTTT
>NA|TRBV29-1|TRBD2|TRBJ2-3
CSGQRGTQYF
TGCAGCGGTCAGCGGGGTACGCAGTATTTT
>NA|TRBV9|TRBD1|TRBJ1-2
CASSVGYGWDSLHGYTF
TGTGCCAGCAGCGTAGGTTATGGGTGGGACAGCCTACATGGCTACACCTTC
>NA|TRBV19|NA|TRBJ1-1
CASSMGVDTEAFF
TGTGCCAGTAGTATGGGGGTCGACACTGAAGCTTTCTTT
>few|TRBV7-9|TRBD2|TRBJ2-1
CASSPKRVGLAGYNEQFF
TGTGCCAGCAGCCCCAAGCGGGTGGGACTAGCGGGGTACAATGAGCAGTTCTTC
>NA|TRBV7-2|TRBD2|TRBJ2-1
CASSPTALAGYGEQFF
TGTGCCAGCAGCCCAACGGCTCTAGCGGGTTACGGTGAGCAGTTCTTC
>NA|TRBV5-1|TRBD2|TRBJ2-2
CASRSGGTNTGELFF
TGCGCCAGCCGATCGGGAGGGACCAACACCGGGGAGCTGTTTTTT
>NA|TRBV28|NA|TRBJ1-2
CASTLGDLMGYTF
TGTGCCAGCACCCTTGGCGACCTGATGGGCTACACCTTC
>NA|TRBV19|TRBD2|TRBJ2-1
CASSTVAGTSGSSYSYNEQFF
TGTGCCAGTAGTACAGTAGCCGGGACTAGCGGGAGCTCGTATTCCTACAATGAGCAGTTCTTC
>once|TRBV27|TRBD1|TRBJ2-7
CASSPGTGGYEQYF
TGTGCCAGCAGTCCCGGGACAGGGGGCTACGAGCAGTACTTC
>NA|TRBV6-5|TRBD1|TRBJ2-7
CASSRRTGAYEQYF
TGTGCCAGCAGCCGACGGACAGGGGCGTACGAGCAGTACTTC
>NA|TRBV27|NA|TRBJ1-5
CASGWLGQSNQPQHF
TGTGCCAGCGGATGGCTCGGACAAAGCAATCAGCCCCAGCATTTT
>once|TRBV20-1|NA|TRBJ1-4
CSASRGATNEKLFF
TGCAGTGCTAGTAGGGGGGCAACTAATGAAAAACTGTTTTTT
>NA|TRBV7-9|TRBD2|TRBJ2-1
CASSSSGRALSYNEQFF
TGTGCCAGCAGCTCTAGCGGGAGGGCCCTCTCCTACAATGAGCAGTTCTTC
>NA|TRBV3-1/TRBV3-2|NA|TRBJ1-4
CASSQESLRATNEKLFF
TGTGCCAGCAGCCAAGAAAGTTTACGAGCAACTAATGAAAAACTGTTTTTT
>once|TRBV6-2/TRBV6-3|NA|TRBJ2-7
CASSYGGQSYEQYF
TGTGCCAGCAGTTACGGGGGACAAAGCTACGAGCAGTACTTC
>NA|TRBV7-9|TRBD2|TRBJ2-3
CASSILAGGGTDTQYF
TGTGCCAGCAGCATACTAGCGGGAGGGGGCACAGATACGCAGTATTTT
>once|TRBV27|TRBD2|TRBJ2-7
CASRLAGDYEQYF
TGTGCCAGCAGACTAGCGGGAGATTACGAGCAGTACTTC
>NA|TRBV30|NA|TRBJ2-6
CAWSVGGSGANVLTF
TGTGCCTGGAGTGTAGGGGGGTCTGGGGCCAACGTCCTGACTTTC
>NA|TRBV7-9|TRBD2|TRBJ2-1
CASSLATGLAGWEQFF
TGTGCCAGCAGCTTAGCGACGGGACTAGCGGGATGGGAGCAGTTCTTC
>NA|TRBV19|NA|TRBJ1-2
CATHPAGNYGYTF
TGTGCCACCCACCCCGCGGGAAACTATGGCTACACCTTC